This TCR beta chain was found in a study of blood T cells in healthy people across ages (dated by TCRdb to about 2015). Study-level background: In model experiments, template switching captured roughly one uniquely barcoded TCR beta cDNA molecule for every two T cells. Donors of different ages were randomly distributed across sequencing lanes to avoid experimental bias. Using deep sequencing normalized with unique cDNA molecular identifiers, the study measured how TCR beta repertoire diversity changes with age. Two additional independent replicas of 1 million unique cDNA reads from the same blood draw were analyzed for two donors (one aged 18 to 29 and one aged 80 or older). The donors were divided into four age groups: young (average roughly 17 years), middle-aged (about 39), aged (approximately 64) and long-lived (82).

The donors were about 40 Caucasian individuals from Russia, aged roughly 6 to 100 years, who were systemically healthy. Each donor gave ten milliliters of peripheral blood, drawn into EDTA-treated Vacutainer tubes. Ficoll-Paque density-gradient centrifugation was used to isolate PBMCs, with at least 6.5 million per sample. Trizol reagent was used to extract total RNA from the PBMCs, yielding at least 5 micrograms per sample. For every donor, an aliquot of PBMCs went through flow cytometry to measure the percentages of naive CD45RAhigh/CD27high T cells. The library was made by 5' RACE. Sequenced on an Illumina HiSeq 2500. A second roughly 7 to 11 cycle PCR used a sample-barcoded 5' primer and a J-beta primer mix. Each TCR beta cDNA molecule received a unique molecular identifier from a template-switch 5' adaptor carrying 12 random nucleotides. Each sample yielded at least 2.5 million CDR3-containing paired-end reads. First-strand cDNA synthesis was performed from all RNA using the Mint cDNA synthesis kit, with priming by a TRBC-specific oligonucleotide. Following uracil-DNA glycosylase treatment, a first 18-cycle PCR with universal primers M1SS and BC2_uni_R was performed on all cDNA. The paper's data handling went like this. For normalization, 1 million high-quality reads were randomly selected from each sample, with every read carrying a distinct molecular identifier. Instead of being binned into consensus sequences, reads with shared molecular identifiers were discarded. MiTCR, with a Q25 quality threshold and the strictest error-elimination algorithm, was used for CDR3 identification, clonotype clustering and error correction. Lower-bound total TCR beta diversity was estimated with a nonparametric unseen species model using Euler transformation. Through fastp at Q25 and MiXCR, TCRdb rebuilt clones from the public reads, retaining in-frame beta chains. Identical CDR3 proteins give one entry, which carries the most common genes and DNA. The V and J calls follow TCRdb's processing rather than the paper's. Within this sample are hundreds of thousands of distinct CDR3 sequences, with about three fifths of them counted one time only. Clones ranked in the top ten supply about 20% of the sample.

Details on this clonotype: It lacks a known antigen. No base quality values were provided; no much bigger clone lies one nucleotide off.

General findings and caveats noted by the study authors: Because donor CMV infection status was unknown, age-related changes in expanded clonotypes were potentially confounded. Bulk unsorted PBMC profiling prevented conclusive comparison of naive and antigen-experienced compartments. As age increased, observed TCR beta diversity per million T cells dropped in a roughly linear way, and a significant reduction was already evident by age roughly 40. Observed TCR beta diversity correlated strongly with the percentage of naive T cells measured by flow cytometry. Estimates of total diversity based on one million sequenced T cells were considered lower bounds and underestimates. Compared with the aged group, the long-lived group had more naive CD4+ T cells, fewer expanded clones and increased TCR diversity, a pattern suggesting age selection.

Its CDR3 holds 11 amino acids, cysteine through phenylalanine. The only DNA kept is the CDR3, 33 bases in frame from the first base. V lost 8 bases and J lost 11 bases; the stretch between them is 15 bases long. Looking up the germline V gene yields CDR1 MNHEY and CDR2 SVGAGI. The sequence joins TRBV6-5 to TRBJ2-5; the D element could tentatively be TRBD1 or TRBD2, as 5 bases agree for each. Sequenced: blood. The TCR comes from a man under 40 in good health. The DNA reads TGTGCCAGCCAGGGTACCGGGGAGCAGTACTTC. It specifies CASQGTGEQYF.